Following are 10 T cell receptor beta chains from one sample sequenced in a study of blood T cells in healthy people across ages. Next came a second PCR, run for about 7 to 11 cycles, which used a sample-barcoded 5' primer along with a J-beta primer mix. Via MiXCR, TCRdb re-called the 5' RACE reads, giving one row per CDR3 protein. This table has 1.5 million to 2 million distinct CDR3 sequences, roughly 50% appearing once. Sequenced: blood. All receptors derive from a woman between 40 and 50 years old in good health.

The chain uses TRBV12-3 or TRBV12-4 and TRBJ1-1; TRBD1 might be the D (6 bases). The CDR3 is 14 amino acids. The V and J ends lost 6 bases and 3 bases respectively, with 14 bases between them. The CDR3 DNA follows: TGTGCCAGCAGAACCTCGGACAGCTACACTGAAGCTTTCTTT. Its translation is CASRTSDSYTEAFF.

This clonotype showed up just once. The genes are TRBV2 and TRBJ2-5; perhaps D is TRBD1 or TRBD2 (6 bases each). With the DNA end fitting TRBJ2-4 better, the J assignment may be wrong. Per the germline V gene, CDR1 is SNHLY and CDR2 is FYNNEI. The CDR3 is 11 amino acids. CDR3 loop: CASTGANIQYF. The CDR3 DNA is TGTGCCAGCACGGGGGCCAACATTCAGTACTTC.

The V and J genes are TRBV7-9 and TRBJ1-2; 7 bases align to TRBD1. The CDR3 contains 13 residues. The germline gives CDR1 SEHNR, CDR2 FQNEAQ (reference sequence). V lost 5 bases and J lost 7; bases outside the gene matches: 7. CDR3 sequence reads: CASSDSDRAGYTF. CDR3 coding DNA: TGTGCCAGCAGCGATTCCGACAGGGCTGGCTACACCTTC.

In this sample, this clonotype turned up many times. The chain carries TRBV4-3 and TRBJ2-7; tentatively, D is TRBD1 (7 bases). This CDR3 region has 16 residues. The germline CDR1 and CDR2 sequences are LGHNA and YSLEER. The V and J ends lost 0 bases and 4 bases respectively, with 16 bases between them. Here the CDR3 reads CASSQDLGGGSYEQYF. In DNA, the CDR3 is TGCGCCAGCAGCCAAGATCTTGGAGGGGGCAGTTACGAGCAGTACTTC.

The table lists this clonotype with a few counts. The J gene is TRBJ2-5, the V gene TRBV4-1, with D maybe TRBD1 (5 bases). Trimming took off 0 bases at V and 10 bases at J, with 15 bases between the two ends. CDR3 size: 14 residues. Germline CDR1 MGHRA, CDR2 YSYEKL. CDR3 residues: CASSQEGQGRDQYF. CDR3 DNA: TGCGCCAGCAGCCAAGAAGGCCAGGGCCGTGACCAGTACTTC.

This clonotype is a singleton in its sample. The chain joins TRBV9 to TRBJ2-6; 8 bases match TRBD1. From germline, CDR1 is SGDLS and CDR2 YYNGEE. Germline trimming cut 2 bases from V and 2 bases from J; bases unmatched to any gene: 9. The CDR3 extends over 18 amino acids. CDR3: CASSVSTGAGAGANVLTF. CDR3 DNA: TGTGCCAGCAGCGTCTCGACAGGGGCTGGTGCTGGGGCCAACGTCCTGACTTTC.

This chain connects TRBV5-1 to TRBJ2-2, with 9 bases lining up with TRBD1. The CDR3 totals 16 residues. Germline V CDR1 and CDR2: SGHRS, YFSETQ. The V gene end was trimmed by 3 bases and the J gene end by 5 bases; junction bases not matched to a gene: 8. The chain's CDR3 is CASSWGTGRSTGELFF. CDR3 sequence (DNA): TGCGCCAGCAGCTGGGGGACAGGGCGAAGTACCGGGGAGCTGTTTTTT.

The J gene is TRBJ1-1, the V gene TRBV2; the D is unclear. There are 17 residues in the CDR3. Germline loops: CDR1 SNHLY, CDR2 FYNNEI. V shed 1 base and J shed 0 bases, with 15 bases lying between them. CDR3 amino acids: CASSEDSGRPMNTEAFF. CDR3 sequence (DNA): TGTGCCAGCAGTGAAGATTCGGGCAGACCTATGAACACTGAAGCTTTCTTT.

With regard to this clonotype: A single base separates this from a much larger clone, so it may be a read error. The genes are TRBV29-1 and TRBJ1-2; maybe TRBD1 (6 bases). The V gene lost 7 bases and the J gene lost 7 bases, with 19 bases spanning the gap. This CDR3 region has 13 residues. The V gene's germline CDR1 is SQVTM and CDR2 ANQGSEA. CDR3 coding DNA: TGCAGCGCTGTAAACAGGGTGGTTGGTGGCTACACCTTC. Translating it yields CSAVNRVVGGYTF.

V gene TRBV20-1 combines with J gene TRBJ1-1; D is unclear. Germline V gene data show CDR1 as DFQATT and CDR2 as SNEGSKA (reference sequence). V lost 0 bases and J 1 base, leaving 12 bases between the germline ends. The CDR3 is 15 residues long. CDR3 DNA sequence: TGCAGTGCTAGAGATTGGCGGACCCCGAACACTGAAGCTTTCTTT. Protein sequence: CSARDWRTPNTEAFF.